Listed here are 23 T cell receptor beta chains from one sample, sequenced in a study of cytomegalovirus exposure and HLA in healthy donors. 60 Vbeta and 13 Jbeta primers were used in PCR. TCRdb's copy holds only in-frame clones and misses some; the assay was immunoSEQ multiplex PCR. This sample has 150,000 to 200,000 clones, with around four fifths found just once. The sequenced sample consisted of PBMCs. These receptor sequences come from a man aged 50 to 59 in good health and CMV-seropositive.

V gene TRBV18 combines with J gene TRBJ1-3; the D gene is possibly TRBD1 (5 bases). The germline V gene encodes CDR1 KGHSH and CDR2 LQKENI. V shed 2 bases and J shed 0 bases, with 8 bases lying between them. The CDR3 is 15 residues long. CDR3 coding DNA: TGTGCCAGCTCACCAGGGGCGTCCTCTGGAAACACCATATATTTT. This gives the protein CASSPGASSGNTIYF.

The chain links TRBV7-3 to TRBJ2-5; 8 nucleotides agree with TRBD2. The CDR3 is 15 amino acids. Germline V gene sequence: CDR1 SGHTA, CDR2 FQGTGA. Losses at the gene ends were 2 bases for V and 2 bases for J; bases not matched to a gene: 4. CDR3 sequence reads: CASSLGGGRQETQYF. The CDR3 DNA reads TGTGCCAGCAGCTTAGGTGGCGGGAGGCAAGAGACCCAGTACTTC.

This clone was found a few times. The chain carries TRBV28 and TRBJ2-4, with D hard to call. Trimming stripped 4 bases from V and 5 bases from J, with 6 bases between. The germline CDR1 and CDR2 sequences are MDHEN and SYDVKM. This CDR3 contains 12 residues. The CDR3 region is CASSSVQNIQYF. The DNA for the CDR3 is TGTGCCAGCAGTTCGGTCCAAAACATTCAGTACTTC.

The rearrangement uses TRBV9 and TRBJ2-1, with D possibly TRBD1 on 5 matching bases. Per germline, CDR1 SGDLS and CDR2 YYNGEE. The V and J ends lost 0 bases and 8 bases respectively, with 12 bases between them. This CDR3 contains 14 residues. This CDR3 reads CASSVASGYHEQFF. In nucleotides, the CDR3 is TGTGCCAGCAGCGTAGCTTCAGGGTACCATGAGCAGTTCTTC.

The V and J genes are TRBV6-6 and TRBJ1-2; D possibly corresponds to TRBD1 (6 bases). Germline values: CDR1 MNHNY, CDR2 SVGAGI (reference sequence). Between the trimmed V and J ends, which lost 1 base and 6 bases, there was a span of 12 bases. This CDR3 is 14 amino acids long. The CDR3 bases are TGTGCCAGCAGTTACTTCTCGGGGGGCAATGGCTACACCTTC. It codes for CASSYFSGGNGYTF.

In nucleotides, the CDR3 is TGTGCCAGCAGCTACGGGGGAGGTGGTCAGCCCCAGCATTTT. It encodes CASSYGGGGQPQHF. The chain carries TRBV7-9 and TRBJ1-5; weak D call: TRBD1 (5 bases). The ends were cut back, 4 bases at V and 6 bases at J, with 13 bases in the middle. The CDR3 is 14 amino acids. CDR1 is SEHNR and CDR2 is FQNEAQ in the germline V gene (reference sequence).

J is TRBJ2-7 and V is TRBV28; D perhaps matches TRBD1 (6 bases). The CDR3 spans 13 residues. V lost 5 bases and J 2 bases, leaving 10 bases between the germline ends. The V gene's germline CDR1 is MDHEN and CDR2 SYDVKM. CDR3 residues: CASSIHRAYEQYF. The CDR3 DNA reads as TGTGCCAGCAGTATCCACAGGGCCTACGAGCAGTACTTC.

This clone was detected only once. This rearrangement joins TRBV5-6 to TRBJ1-5, with a weak D call TRBD1 (6 bases). The CDR3 contains 15 residues. CDR1 SGHDT and CDR2 YYEEEE come from the germline V gene. Trimming pared 2 bases from V and 1 base from J, leaving 10 bases between. The CDR3 DNA follows: TGTGCCAGCAGCTTTGGGACAACAAGCAATCAGCCCCAGCATTTT. As protein: CASSFGTTSNQPQHF.

This clone has just a few counts. This chain uses TRBV15 with TRBJ1-5; D is undetermined. Trimming removed 4 bases at V and 3 bases at J, with 7 bases between. Germline CDR1 reads LNHNV; CDR2 reads YYDKDF (reference sequence). This CDR3 region has 13 residues. The chain's CDR3 is CATSKLDNQPQHF. The DNA for the CDR3 is TGTGCCACCAGCAAACTAGACAATCAGCCCCAGCATTTT.

This chain uses TRBV2 with TRBJ2-3; the match to TRBD2 covers 12 bases. Germline V gene lookup returns CDR1 SNHLY and CDR2 FYNNEI. The CDR3 extends over 18 amino acids. The junction had 9 bases not matched to a gene; V was cut back by 0 bases and J by 5 bases. CDR3 sequence (DNA): TGTGCCAGCAGTGAAGCGCCTAGCGGGGGGGCCAAGGGAGATACGCAGTATTTT. It translates to CASSEAPSGGAKGDTQYF.

The chain recombines TRBV11-2 with TRBJ2-7, with D hard to call. V shed 0 bases and J shed 2 bases, with 14 bases lying between them. Germline CDR1 SGHAT, CDR2 FQNNGV. CDR3 size: 16 residues. CDR3 loop: CASSLEAGGSPYEQYF. The CDR3 region has the DNA TGTGCCAGCAGCTTAGAAGCCGGCGGCAGTCCCTACGAGCAGTACTTC.

The chain recombines TRBV6-1 with TRBJ2-1; 8 bases match TRBD2. J gave up 5 bases and V 7 bases, and 10 bases lay outside the gene matches. The CDR3 extends over 15 amino acids. Germline V gene lookup returns CDR1 MNHNS and CDR2 SASEGT. The CDR3 nucleotides are TGTGCCAGCACCAGCGGGAGTGGAGGGGACAATGAGCAGTTCTTC. Protein product: CASTSGSGGDNEQFF.

The chain employs TRBV4-2 and TRBJ2-2; TRBD1 matches 9 bases. Germline-derived CDR1 and CDR2 are LGHNA and YNFKEQ. The CDR3 loop spans 17 amino acids. With V trimmed by 4 bases and J by 6 bases, 12 bases remained unmatched. The CDR3 nucleotides are TGTGCCAGCAGCCCACGGACAGGGGTTGTTGTGGCCGGGGAGCTGTTTTTT. Residues: CASSPRTGVVVAGELFF.

Only one count was recorded for this clone. The chain carries TRBV7-6 and TRBJ1-1; 8 bases are a match to TRBD1. The CDR3 covers 15 residues. With 5 bases clipped from V and 7 bases from J, the junction kept 12 bases outside the gene matches. CDR1 SGHVS and CDR2 FNYEAQ come from the germline V gene. The CDR3 DNA sequence: TGTGCCAGCAGCGAACACGGACAGGGCCAGTTTGAAGCTTTCTTT. This encodes CASSEHGQGQFEAFF.

The J gene is TRBJ2-2, the V gene TRBV27, with D perhaps matching TRBD1 (6 bases). The CDR3 runs 16 residues. Per germline, CDR1 MNHEY and CDR2 SMNVEV (reference sequence). V lost 3 bases and J lost 8, with 19 bases in between. The CDR3 protein is CASSFGIGTSSGELFF. CDR3 coding DNA: TGTGCCAGCAGTTTCGGAATTGGGACAAGCTCGGGGGAGCTGTTTTTT.

The genes are TRBV7-2 and TRBJ2-5; D may be TRBD2 (6 bases). V was clipped by 4 bases and J by 4 bases, with 7 bases between them. The CDR3 runs to 12 residues. Germline V gene lookup returns CDR1 SGHTA and CDR2 FQGNSA. Here the CDR3 DNA reads TGTGCCAGCAGCTCCGGGGGAGAGACCCAGTACTTC. Translated: CASSSGGETQYF. Variable domain in full (rest from reference TRBV7-2 and TRBJ2-5): GAGVSQSPSNKVTEKGKDVELRCDPISGHTALYWYRQSLGQGLEFLIYFQGNSAPDKSGLPSDRFSAERTGGSVSTLTIQRTQQEDSAVYLCASSSGGETQYFGPGTRLLVL.

The chain couples TRBV6-5 to TRBJ2-2; D might be TRBD2 (6 bases). Per the germline V gene, CDR1 is MNHEY and CDR2 is SVGAGI. This CDR3 comprises 14 residues. The V end was cut by 5 bases, the J end by 7 bases, with 14 bases between. This CDR3 is CASSVGEVVGELFF. Written as DNA, the CDR3 is TGTGCCAGCAGTGTCGGGGAGGTAGTCGGGGAGCTGTTTTTT.

The chain recombines TRBV7-9 with TRBJ2-3, with 8 bases aligning to TRBD2. Germline lookup yields CDR1 SEHNR and CDR2 FQNEAQ (reference sequence). The CDR3 has 13 amino acids. With 5 bases clipped from V and 10 bases from J, the junction kept 8 bases outside the gene matches. CDR3 region: CASSLERESAQYF. The CDR3 nucleotides read TGTGCCAGCAGCCTCGAGCGGGAGTCCGCGCAGTATTTT.

This rearrangement joins TRBV6-1 to TRBJ1-1, with no clear D. The CDR3 is made up of 11 amino acids. Trimming cost V 7 bases and J 6 bases, with 9 bases left between them. CDR1 is MNHNS, CDR2 SASEGT, per germline. The CDR3 sequence: CASKLVAEAFF. The CDR3 nucleotides read TGTGCCAGCAAACTAGTTGCTGAAGCTTTCTTT.

This clone occurred a few times. This rearrangement joins TRBV19 to TRBJ2-3; 10 bases align to TRBD2. V was pared by 2 bases and J by 2 bases, with 16 bases of the junction left unmatched. This CDR3 spans 20 amino acids. Looked up from germline, CDR1 is LNHDA and CDR2 is SQIVND (reference sequence). The CDR3 protein is CASSISPGLAVGAVTDTQYF. As DNA, the CDR3 is TGTGCCAGTAGTATATCCCCCGGACTAGCGGTTGGGGCCGTCACAGATACGCAGTATTTT. The full variable domain, in which reference TRBV19 and TRBJ2-3 provide the parts outside the CDR3, is DGGITQSPKYLFRKEGQNVTLSCEQNLNHDAMYWYRQDPGQGLRLIYYSQIVNDFQKGDIAEGYSVSREKKESFPLTVTSAQKNPTAFYLCASSISPGLAVGAVTDTQYFGPGTRLTVL.

This clone has just a few counts. Germline is not matched at one junction end, which may reflect a read error. This chain links TRBV7-9 with TRBJ1-2, with no clear D. Germline CDR1 reads SEHNR; CDR2 reads FQNEAQ (reference sequence). The CDR3 has 16 amino acids. The CDR3 region is CSSSLVVGLANYGYTF. CDR3 sequence (DNA): TGTTCCAGCAGCTTAGTGGTTGGGTTAGCGAACTATGGCTACACCTTC.

The chain recombines TRBV7-7 with TRBJ2-1; TRBD2 matches at 8 bases. The CDR3 spans 14 residues. CDR1 is SSHAT, CDR2 FNYEAQ, per germline (reference sequence). The junction had 6 bases not matched to a gene; V was cut back by 4 bases and J by 7 bases. The CDR3 nucleotides are TGTGCCAGCAGCTCCAACCCGGGGGGGAATGAGCAGTTCTTC. This translates into CASSSNPGGNEQFF.

The chain employs TRBV18 and TRBJ1-6, with a weak D call TRBD1 (5 bases). Deletions cut 2 bases from V and 11 bases from J, with 10 bases between. The CDR3 is 13 residues long. Germline CDR1 is KGHSH and CDR2 is LQKENI. In nucleotides, the CDR3 is TGTGCCAGCTCACCAGGAGGGGAGGCACCCCTCCACTTT. Encoded protein: CASSPGGEAPLHF.